This record concerns one T cell receptor (beta chain) sequence. V was pared by 0 bases and J by 3 bases, with 1 base of the junction left unmatched. The CDR3 has 16 residues. Germline V CDR1 and CDR2: MNHEY, SVGAGI. Treatment in this sample: some 19 received Ad26.COV2.S at low or high dose, single or two shots; about five received placebo; per-sample allocation not given. Day 63 after the first injection of vaccine or placebo was the sampling time. An Ad26 vector that expressed Wuhan-strain SARS-CoV-2 spike constituted the vaccine. The table came from immunoSEQ multiplex PCR; TCRdb's copy has only in-frame clones and leaves some out. The sample contains about 450,000 clones, about 88% of which appear only once. The data originate from a study of Ad26.COV2.S vaccination and SARS-CoV-2 variants.

The chain links TRBV6-5 to TRBJ2-2; 10 bases are a match to TRBD1. The source of this sequence is a person between 18 and 60 years old who received the Ad26.COV2.S COVID-19 vaccine or a placebo. The source material was peripheral blood, sampled in a trial of Ad26.COV2.S vaccine versus placebo. For the CDR3, the DNA is TGTGCCAGCAGTTACTCGGGACAGGGGTACACCGGGGAGCTGTTTTTT. Translating gives CASSYSGQGYTGELFF.